Following are 8 T cell receptor beta chains from one sample sequenced in a study of PD-L1 blockade in urothelial cancer. Method: immunoSEQ multiplex PCR; TCRdb's copy keeps in-frame clones and lacks some. The repertoire holds 35,000 to 40,000 clones, about 93% seen once, with 8.3% in the top ten. This specimen was PBMCs, taken around atezolizumab (anti-PD-L1) treatment. These receptors were collected from a man between 65 and 79 years old with urothelial cancer.

The chain recombines TRBV2 with TRBJ2-5, with 10 bases that match TRBD2. The CDR3 runs to 17 residues. Germline assignment: CDR1 SNHLY and CDR2 FYNNEI. With V trimmed by 4 bases and J by 1 base, 9 bases remained unmatched. CDR3 nucleotides: TGTGCCAGCAGTGCACCAGCGGGGGGGGGCTTCCAAGAGACCCAGTACTTC. This codes for CASSAPAGGGFQETQYF.

This chain joins TRBV7-3 and TRBJ2-3; D ambiguous. CDR3 size: 13 residues. V was shortened by 3 bases and J by 6 bases, with 10 bases between the two germline ends. Germline V gene lookup returns CDR1 SGHTA and CDR2 FQGTGA. CDR3 DNA: TGTGCCAGCAGCTTCAGTCTTATTGATACGCAGTATTTT. It specifies CASSFSLIDTQYF.

CDR3 sequence (DNA): TGTGCCAGCAGTTTAAGACAAACAATGGAGACCCAGTACTTC. Residues: CASSLRQTMETQYF. The chain is built from TRBV27 and TRBJ2-5; D remains ambiguous. The CDR3 is made up of 14 amino acids. Germline V gene lookup returns CDR1 MNHEY and CDR2 SMNVEV (reference sequence). The ends were cut back, 2 bases at V and 5 bases at J, with 12 bases in the middle.

The chain combines TRBV6-1 with TRBJ1-2; TRBD1 might be the D (6 bases). There are 14 residues in the CDR3. Per the germline V gene, CDR1 is MNHNS and CDR2 is SASEGT. Trimming left V 2 bases short and J 6 bases short, with 13 bases between. In nucleotides, the CDR3 is TGTGCCAGCAGTGAACACGGGGGGCAAAATGGCTACACCTTC. It yields the protein CASSEHGGQNGYTF.

The chain is built from TRBV4-2 and TRBJ2-2, with D uncertain. Trimming cost V 4 bases and J 4 bases, with 13 bases left between them. From germline, CDR1 is LGHNA and CDR2 YNFKEQ. This CDR3 spans 15 amino acids. CDR3 loop: CASSPDPGGTGELFF. DNA for the CDR3: TGTGCCAGCAGCCCCGACCCCGGCGGCACCGGGGAGCTGTTTTTT.

This chain links TRBV2 with TRBJ2-3; no reliable D call. Germline V CDR1 and CDR2: SNHLY, FYNNEI. Trimming pared 7 bases from V and 1 base from J, leaving 6 bases between. The CDR3 contains 12 residues. CDR3: CASIGGTDTQYF. CDR3 bases: TGTGCCAGCATAGGAGGCACAGATACGCAGTATTTT.

The rearrangement uses TRBV10-1 and TRBJ2-3; no reliable D call. Germline V gene sequence: CDR1 WNHNN, CDR2 SYGVQD (reference sequence). Trimming took off 3 bases at V and 3 bases at J, with 13 bases between the two ends. This CDR3 is built from 15 residues. The CDR3 region is CASSDRYSGTDTQYF. The CDR3 nucleotides read TGCGCCAGCAGTGATAGGTACAGTGGGACAGATACGCAGTATTTT.

A single count supports this clone. DNA of the CDR3: TGTGCCAGCAGTGTTGGCTGGGGGCAAGGCTACACCTTC. Translated: CASSVGWGQGYTF. The chain uses TRBV6-1 and TRBJ1-2, with D possibly TRBD1 on 6 matching bases. The CDR3 extends over 13 amino acids. V was clipped by 4 bases and J by 8 bases, with 14 bases between them. Looked up from germline, CDR1 is MNHNS and CDR2 is SASEGT.